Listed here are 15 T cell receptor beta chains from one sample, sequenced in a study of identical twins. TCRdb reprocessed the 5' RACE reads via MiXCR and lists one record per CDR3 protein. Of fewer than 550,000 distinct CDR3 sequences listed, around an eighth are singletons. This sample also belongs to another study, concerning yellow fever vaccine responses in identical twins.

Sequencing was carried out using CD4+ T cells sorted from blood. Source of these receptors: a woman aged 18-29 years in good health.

The CDR3 nucleotides read TGTGCCAGCAGCTTCGCCGACGGTTCGGGGGACAATCAGCCCCAGCATTTT. Translated: CASSFADGSGDNQPQHF. This chain connects TRBV7-6 to TRBJ1-5; a possible D gene is TRBD1 (5 bases). Trimming stripped 3 bases from V and 3 bases from J, with 18 bases between. The CDR3 has 17 residues. Germline values: CDR1 SGHVS, CDR2 FNYEAQ.

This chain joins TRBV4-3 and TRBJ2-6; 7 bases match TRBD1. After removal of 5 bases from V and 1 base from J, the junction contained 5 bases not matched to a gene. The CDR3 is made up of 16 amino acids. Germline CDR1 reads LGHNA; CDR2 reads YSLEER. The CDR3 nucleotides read TGCGCCAGCAGCGGAGCAGGGGGATCTGGGGCCAACGTCCTGACTTTC. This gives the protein CASSGAGGSGANVLTF.

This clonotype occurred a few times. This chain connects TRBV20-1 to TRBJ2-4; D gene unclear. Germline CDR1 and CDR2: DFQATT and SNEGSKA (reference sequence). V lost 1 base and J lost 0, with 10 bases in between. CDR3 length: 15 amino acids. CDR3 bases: TGCAGTGCTAGAGCCCCACATCTAGCCAAAAACATTCAGTACTTC. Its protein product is CSARAPHLAKNIQYF.

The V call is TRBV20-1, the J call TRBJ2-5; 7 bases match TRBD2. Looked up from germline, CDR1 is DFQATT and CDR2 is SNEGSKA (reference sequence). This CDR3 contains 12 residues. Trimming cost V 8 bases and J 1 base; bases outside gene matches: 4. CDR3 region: CSPSGGQETQYF. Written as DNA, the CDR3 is TGCAGTCCTTCGGGGGGCCAAGAGACCCAGTACTTC.

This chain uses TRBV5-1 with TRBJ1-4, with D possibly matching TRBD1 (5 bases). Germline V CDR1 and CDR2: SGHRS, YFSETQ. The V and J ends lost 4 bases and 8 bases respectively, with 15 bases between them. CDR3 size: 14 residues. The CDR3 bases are TGCGCCAGCAGCGCGGGGGGATTTAAAGAAAAACTGTTTTTT. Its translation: CASSAGGFKEKLFF.

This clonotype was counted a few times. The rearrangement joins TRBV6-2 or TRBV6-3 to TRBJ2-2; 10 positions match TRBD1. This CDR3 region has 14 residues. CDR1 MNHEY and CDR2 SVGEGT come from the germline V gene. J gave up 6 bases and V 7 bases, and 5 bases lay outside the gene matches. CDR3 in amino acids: CASKTGGFSGELFF. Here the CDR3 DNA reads TGTGCCAGCAAGACAGGGGGCTTCTCCGGGGAGCTGTTTTTT.

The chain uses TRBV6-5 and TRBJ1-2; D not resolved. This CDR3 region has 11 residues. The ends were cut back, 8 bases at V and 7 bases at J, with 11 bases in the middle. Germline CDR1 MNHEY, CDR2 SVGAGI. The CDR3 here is CASGDSAGYTF. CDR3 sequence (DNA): TGTGCCAGCGGTGACTCGGCTGGCTACACCTTC.

The DNA of the CDR3 is TGTGCCAGCAGCTCCGACGGGCCCTACGAGCAGTACTTC. It encodes CASSSDGPYEQYF. The chain joins TRBV14 to TRBJ2-7; D unclear. Deletions cut 5 bases from V and 2 bases from J, with 10 bases between. This CDR3 region has 13 residues. Germline V gives CDR1 SGHDN, CDR2 FVKESK.

As DNA, the CDR3 is TGCGCCAGCAGCCAAGATCAAAAGACTAGATATGAGCAGTTCTTC. Translating it yields CASSQDQKTRYEQFF. This chain uses TRBV4-3 with TRBJ2-1; maybe TRBD2 (6 bases). This CDR3 is 15 amino acids long. Germline CDR1 LGHNA, CDR2 YSLEER. Deletions cut 0 bases from V and 8 bases from J, with 14 bases between.

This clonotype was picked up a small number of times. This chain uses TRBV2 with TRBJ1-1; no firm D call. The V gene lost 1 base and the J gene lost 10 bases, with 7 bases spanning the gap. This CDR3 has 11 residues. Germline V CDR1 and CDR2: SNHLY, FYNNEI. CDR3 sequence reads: CASSEVTRAFF. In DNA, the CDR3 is TGTGCCAGCAGTGAAGTAACACGAGCTTTCTTT.

CDR3 residues: CASSLKSGTSAHEQYF. The CDR3 DNA is TGTGCCAGCAGCTTGAAGTCCGGGACTAGTGCCCACGAGCAGTACTTC. This sequence joins TRBV7-9 and TRBJ2-7, with 8 bases aligning to TRBD2. The V and J ends lost 3 bases and 5 bases, in that order; junction bases with no gene match: 12. Germline V gene data show CDR1 as SEHNR and CDR2 as FQNEAQ (reference sequence). This CDR3 contains 16 residues.

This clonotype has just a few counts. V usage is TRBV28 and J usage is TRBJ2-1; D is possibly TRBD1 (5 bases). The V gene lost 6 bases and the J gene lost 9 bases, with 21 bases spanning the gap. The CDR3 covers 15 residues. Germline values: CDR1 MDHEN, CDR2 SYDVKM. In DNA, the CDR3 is TGTGCCAGCAGCCCGATTAGCCCCCAAGGGGTTGAGCAGTTCTTC. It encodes CASSPISPQGVEQFF.

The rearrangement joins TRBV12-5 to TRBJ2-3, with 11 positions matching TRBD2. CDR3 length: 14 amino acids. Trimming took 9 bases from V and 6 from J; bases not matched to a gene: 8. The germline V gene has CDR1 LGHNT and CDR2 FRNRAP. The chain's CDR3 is CASQTSGTSDTQYF. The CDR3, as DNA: TGTGCTAGCCAGACTAGCGGGACATCTGATACGCAGTATTTT.

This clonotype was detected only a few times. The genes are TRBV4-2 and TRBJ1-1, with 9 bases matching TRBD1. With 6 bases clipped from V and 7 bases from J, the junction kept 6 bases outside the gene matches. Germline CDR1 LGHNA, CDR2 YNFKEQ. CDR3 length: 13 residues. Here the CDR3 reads CASSPDRGYEAFF. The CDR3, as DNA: TGTGCCAGCAGTCCGGACAGGGGTTATGAAGCTTTCTTT.

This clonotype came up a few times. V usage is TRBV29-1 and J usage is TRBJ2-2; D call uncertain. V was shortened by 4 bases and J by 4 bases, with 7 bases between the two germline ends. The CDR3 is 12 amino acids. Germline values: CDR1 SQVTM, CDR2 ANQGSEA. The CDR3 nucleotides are TGCAGCGTTGTTGTCTTCACCGGGGAGCTGTTTTTT. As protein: CSVVVFTGELFF.